The clone carrying this T cell receptor (beta chain) was counted a few times. Its antigen is as yet unknown. These data are taken from a study of T cells in tumors after PD-1 blockade. Whole-study context: Prior checkpoint blockade, systemic immunosuppressant use, or anti-cancer therapy within 4 weeks excluded patients. Study-wide findings and caveats: In squamous cell carcinoma, around half of expanded exhausted clones were novel versus about 30% of other expanded CD8+ clones. Only pre- versus post-treatment comparisons showed clonal replacement.

The data were produced by immunoSEQ multiplex PCR, yet TCRdb's version contains in-frame clones alone and is incomplete. The table lists roughly 560 clones, 60% to 80% of them singletons. Patients received pembrolizumab 200 mg every 3 weeks or cemiplimab 350 mg every 2 weeks. This TCR derives from a human donor with cutaneous squamous cell carcinoma. The sequenced sample was tumor tissue, obtained after anti-PD-1 treatment.

In DNA, the CDR3 is TGTGCCAGCAGCCAAGGGGTCGAGCAGTACTTC. Amino acids: CASSQGVEQYF. V and J are TRBV3-1 (or the pseudogene TRBV3-2) and TRBJ2-7; D remains unclear. Germline V CDR1 and CDR2: LGHDT, YNNKEL (reference sequence). The ends were cut back, 1 base at V and 6 bases at J, with 4 bases in the middle. The CDR3 covers 11 residues.